This entry describes one T cell receptor (beta chain). Its antigen is as yet unknown. Sequenced by immunoSEQ multiplex PCR; TCRdb stores in-frame clones only, minus some. Of about 52,000 clones in the sample, 85% to 95% were seen once. Peripheral blood was collected from the related graft donor on the marrow donation day. These data originate in a study of T cells after posttransplantation cyclophosphamide. The study, taken as a whole, reports: Later blood repertoires were often dominated by clones from the donor CD8+ memory compartment. After PTCy, TRB diversity resembled that of CNI/methotrexate controls.

V was cut by 2 bases and J by 5 bases, with 10 bases left in between. The CDR3 has 13 residues. Germline V gene data show CDR1 as SGHDT and CDR2 as YYEEEE. This receptor was obtained from a woman in her 30s in good health and a related stem cell transplant donor. V and J are TRBV5-6 and TRBJ2-5, with D unclear. Material: PBMCs. CDR3 nucleotide sequence: TGTGCCAGCAGCTTCGGTCAGGTGGAGACCCAGTACTTC. This codes for CASSFGQVETQYF. Full variable domain (outside the CDR3, taken from reference TRBV5-6 and TRBJ2-5): DAGVTQSPTHLIKTRGQQVTLRCSPKSGHDTVSWYQQALGQGPQFIFQYYEEEERQRGNFPDRFSGHQFPNYSSELNVNALLLGDSALYLCASSFGQVETQYFGPGTRLLVL.